The entry that follows covers one T cell receptor (beta chain) sequence. The antigen remains unidentified. This sample is part of a study of T cells in Graves' hyperthyroidism and ophthalmopathy. The study, taken as a whole, reports: Blood also carried most thyroid clonotypes expanded above 0.001. Ophthalmopathy stood apart from stable hyperthyroidism in a 13 V-J model.

Researchers took RNA transcripts and amplified the TCR beta CDR3 regions from them. Carried out on the TCR CDR3, a first-round RT-PCR used the HTBI primer set. A single record per CDR3 protein comes from TCRdb applying MiXCR to the multiplex PCR reads. Of 500,000 to 600,000 distinct CDR3 sequences in the sample, 46% were seen once. V lost 7 bases and J lost 8, with 14 bases in between. Per germline, CDR1 MNHNY and CDR2 SVGAGI (reference sequence). The CDR3 is made up of 13 amino acids. Sequencing used peripheral blood or thyroid tissue (not recorded which). The chain links TRBV6-6 to TRBJ1-4; TRBD1 might be the D (6 bases). The sequence came from an adult woman with Graves' disease, either hyperthyroidism or ophthalmopathy (not recorded which). The CDR3 DNA reads TGTGCCAGCATCCGGGACATACAGGAAAAACTGTTTTTT. It specifies CASIRDIQEKLFF.